There are many counts of the clone carrying this TCR beta chain. Its antigen is unknown. These data come from a study of T-cell reconstitution after alpha-beta-depleted transplantation in children. The library targeted TCRbeta and was prepared with unique molecular identifiers. TCRdb re-derived calls from the PCR reads in MiXCR, one entry per CDR3 protein. The sample lists over 200,000 distinct CDR3 sequences, around 9.9% occurring once. Study observations and caveats: Some patients' high day-60 TCRbeta diversity was attributed to recipient cells surviving conditioning.

The CDR3 runs 13 residues. In germline, CDR1 is ENHRY, CDR2 SYGVKD. V was pared by 2 bases and J by 2 bases, with 6 bases between. The TCR originated in a child less than two years old with acute myeloid leukemia, due to receive a stem cell transplant. Sequenced material: PBMCs, taken before TCRalphabeta/CD19-depleted stem cell transplant. The chain combines TRBV10-3 with TRBJ1-2; D remains unclear. This CDR3 is CAISELINYGYTF. For the CDR3, the DNA is TGTGCCATCAGTGAGCTGATAAACTATGGCTACACCTTC.